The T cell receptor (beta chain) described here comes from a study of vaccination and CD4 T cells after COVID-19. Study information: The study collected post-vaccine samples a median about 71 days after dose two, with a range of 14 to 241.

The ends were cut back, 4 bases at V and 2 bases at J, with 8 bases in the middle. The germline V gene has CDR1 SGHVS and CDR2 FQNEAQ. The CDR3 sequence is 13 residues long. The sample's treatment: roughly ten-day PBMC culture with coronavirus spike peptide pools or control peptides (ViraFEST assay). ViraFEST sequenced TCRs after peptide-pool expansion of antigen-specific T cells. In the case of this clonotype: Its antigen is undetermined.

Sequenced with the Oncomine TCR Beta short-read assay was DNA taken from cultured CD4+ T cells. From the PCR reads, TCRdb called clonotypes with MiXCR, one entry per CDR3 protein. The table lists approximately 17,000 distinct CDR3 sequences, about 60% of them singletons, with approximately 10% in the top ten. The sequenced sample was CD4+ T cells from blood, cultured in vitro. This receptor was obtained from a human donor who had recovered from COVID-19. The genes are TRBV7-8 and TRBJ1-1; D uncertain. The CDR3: CASSSIINTEAFF. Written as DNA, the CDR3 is TGTGCCAGCAGCTCAATCATAAACACTGAAGCTTTCTTT. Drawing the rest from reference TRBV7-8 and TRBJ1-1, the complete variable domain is GAGVSQSPRYKVAKRGQDVALRCDPISGHVSLFWYQQALGQGPEFLTYFQNEAQLDKSGLPSDRFFAERPEGSVSTLKIQRTQQEDSAVYLCASSSIINTEAFFGQGTRLTVV.